The 3 T cell receptor beta chains below all came from one sample that was sequenced in a study of neoadjuvant nivolumab and ipilimumab in lung cancer (dated by TCRdb to 2018 to 2020). Taken with the paper, the label for time point translates to: pretherapy, before neoadjuvant immune checkpoint inhibitors. Receptors were amplified or captured by the immunoSEQ multiplex PCR assay. Imported from immuneACCESS, the table was reduced by TCRdb to in-frame sequences with V and J called. These copies leave out some clones; in studies compared against another copy, an unresolved V gene accounts for under half, and the cause of the remainder is not known. For this sample there are 39,000 or so clones; roughly 89% appear just once. 3% to 4% of the sample belongs to the ten largest clones. The specimen was peripheral blood, collected before neoadjuvant nivolumab, alone or with ipilimumab. These receptors originate from an adult with non-small cell lung cancer.

The gene calls are TRBV7-2 and TRBJ2-6; no clear D gene. This CDR3 region has 20 residues. Germline CDR1 SGHTA, CDR2 FQGNSA. The V and J ends lost 0 bases and 0 bases respectively, with 18 bases between them. CDR3 protein: CASSLAYKVTSSSGANVLTF. The DNA for the CDR3 is TGTGCCAGCAGCTTAGCGTATAAGGTTACAAGTAGCTCTGGGGCCAACGTCCTGACTTTC.

CDR3 amino acids: CAWSVGVQETQYF. In DNA form, the CDR3 reads TGTGCCTGGAGTGTAGGTGTGCAAGAGACCCAGTACTTC. The chain recombines TRBV30 with TRBJ2-5; D remains ambiguous. Germline loops: CDR1 GTSNPN, CDR2 SVGIG (reference sequence). CDR3 length: 13 amino acids. V was clipped by 0 bases and J by 2 bases, with 7 bases between them.

This chain links TRBV29-1 with TRBJ2-1, with a weak D call TRBD2 (6 bases). CDR3 length equals 15 residues. The germline V gene has CDR1 SQVTM and CDR2 ANQGSEA. With 0 bases removed from V and 1 base from J, the gap between germline ends came to 10 bases. CDR3 region: CSVEDPRESYNEQFF. As DNA, the CDR3 is TGCAGCGTTGAAGATCCGCGGGAATCCTACAATGAGCAGTTCTTC.